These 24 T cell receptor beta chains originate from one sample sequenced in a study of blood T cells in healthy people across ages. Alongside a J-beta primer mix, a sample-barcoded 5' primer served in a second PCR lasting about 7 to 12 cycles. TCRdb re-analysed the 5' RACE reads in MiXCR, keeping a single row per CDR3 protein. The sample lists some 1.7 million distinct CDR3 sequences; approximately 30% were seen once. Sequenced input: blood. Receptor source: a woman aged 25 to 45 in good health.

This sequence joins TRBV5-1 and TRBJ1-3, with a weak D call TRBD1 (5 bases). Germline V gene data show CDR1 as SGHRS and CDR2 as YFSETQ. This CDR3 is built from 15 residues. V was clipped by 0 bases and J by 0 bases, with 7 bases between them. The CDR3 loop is CASSLGQLSGNTIYF. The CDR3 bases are TGCGCCAGCAGCTTGGGACAGCTCTCTGGAAACACCATATATTTT. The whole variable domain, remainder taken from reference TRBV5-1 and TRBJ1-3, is KAGVTQTPRYLIKTRGQQVTLSCSPISGHRSVSWYQQTPGQGLQFLFEYFSETQRNKGNFPGRFSGRQFSNSRSEMNVSTLELGDSALYLCASSLGQLSGNTIYFGEGSWLTVV.

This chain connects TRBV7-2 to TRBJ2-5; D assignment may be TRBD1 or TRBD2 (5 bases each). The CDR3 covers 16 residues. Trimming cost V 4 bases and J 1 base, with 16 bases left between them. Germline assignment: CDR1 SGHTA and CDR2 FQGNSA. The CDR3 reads CASSSINQGPQETQYF. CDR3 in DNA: TGTGCCAGCAGCTCAATCAATCAGGGACCCCAAGAGACCCAGTACTTC.

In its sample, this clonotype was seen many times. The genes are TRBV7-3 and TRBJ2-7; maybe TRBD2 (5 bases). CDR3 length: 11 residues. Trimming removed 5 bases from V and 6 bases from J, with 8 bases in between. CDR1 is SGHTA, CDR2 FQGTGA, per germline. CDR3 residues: CASSAGSEQYF. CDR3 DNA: TGTGCCAGCAGCGCGGGCTCCGAGCAGTACTTC.

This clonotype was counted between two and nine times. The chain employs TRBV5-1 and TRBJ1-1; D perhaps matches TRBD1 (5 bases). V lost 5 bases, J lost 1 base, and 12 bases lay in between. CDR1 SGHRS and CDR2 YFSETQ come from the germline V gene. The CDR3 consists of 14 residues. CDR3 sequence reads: CASRPGPENTEAFF. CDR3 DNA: TGCGCCAGCAGACCGGGACCTGAGAACACTGAAGCTTTCTTT.

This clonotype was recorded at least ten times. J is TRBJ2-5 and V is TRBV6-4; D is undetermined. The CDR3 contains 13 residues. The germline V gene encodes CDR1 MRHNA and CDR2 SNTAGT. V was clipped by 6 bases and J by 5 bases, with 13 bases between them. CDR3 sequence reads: CASSQSPVETQYF. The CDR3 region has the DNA TGTGCCAGCAGCCAGTCCCCCGTGGAGACCCAGTACTTC.

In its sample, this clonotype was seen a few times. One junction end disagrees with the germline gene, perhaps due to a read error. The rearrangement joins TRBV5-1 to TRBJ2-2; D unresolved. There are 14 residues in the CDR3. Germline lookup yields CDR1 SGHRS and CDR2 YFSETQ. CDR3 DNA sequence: TGTGCCAGCAGTTCGGACGGTAACACCGGGGAGCTGTTTTTT. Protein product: CASSSDGNTGELFF.

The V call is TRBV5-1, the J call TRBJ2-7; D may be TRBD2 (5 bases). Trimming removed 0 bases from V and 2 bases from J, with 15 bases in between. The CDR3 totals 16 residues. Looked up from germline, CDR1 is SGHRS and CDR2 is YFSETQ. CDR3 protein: CASSLEGERPAYEQYF. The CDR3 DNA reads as TGCGCCAGCAGCTTGGAGGGCGAGCGGCCAGCCTACGAGCAGTACTTC.

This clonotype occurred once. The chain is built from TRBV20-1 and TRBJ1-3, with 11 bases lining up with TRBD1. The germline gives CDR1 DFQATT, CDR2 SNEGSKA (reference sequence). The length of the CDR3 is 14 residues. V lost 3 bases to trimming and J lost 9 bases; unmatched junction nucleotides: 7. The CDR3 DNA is TGCAGTGCTAGGCGGACAGGGGGCCTTGGCACCATATATTTT. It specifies CSARRTGGLGTIYF.

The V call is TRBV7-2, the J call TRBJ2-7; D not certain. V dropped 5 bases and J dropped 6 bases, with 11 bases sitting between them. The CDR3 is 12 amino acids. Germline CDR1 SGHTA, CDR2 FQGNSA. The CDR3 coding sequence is TGTGCCAGCAGCCCCGTAGTGGGCGAGCAGTACTTC. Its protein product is CASSPVVGEQYF.

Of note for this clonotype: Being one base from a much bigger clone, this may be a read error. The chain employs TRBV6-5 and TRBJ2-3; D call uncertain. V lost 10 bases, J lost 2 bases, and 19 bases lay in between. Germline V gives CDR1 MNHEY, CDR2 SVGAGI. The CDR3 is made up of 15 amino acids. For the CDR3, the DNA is TGTGCCAACTCAAACAACCGGGCCGACACAGATACGCAGTATTTT. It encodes CANSNNRADTDTQYF.

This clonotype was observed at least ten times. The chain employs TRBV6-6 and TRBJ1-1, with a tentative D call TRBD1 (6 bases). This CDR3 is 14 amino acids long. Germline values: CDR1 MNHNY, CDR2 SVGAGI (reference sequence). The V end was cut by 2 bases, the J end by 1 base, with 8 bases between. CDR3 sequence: CASSYGGANTEAFF. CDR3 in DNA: TGTGCCAGCAGTTACGGGGGGGCGAACACTGAAGCTTTCTTT.

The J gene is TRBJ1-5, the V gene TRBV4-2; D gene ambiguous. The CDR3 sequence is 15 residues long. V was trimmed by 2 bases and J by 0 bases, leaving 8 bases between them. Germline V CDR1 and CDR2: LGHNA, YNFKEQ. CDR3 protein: CASSQQRNSNQPQHF. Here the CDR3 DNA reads TGTGCCAGCAGCCAACAGCGAAATAGCAATCAGCCCCAGCATTTT.

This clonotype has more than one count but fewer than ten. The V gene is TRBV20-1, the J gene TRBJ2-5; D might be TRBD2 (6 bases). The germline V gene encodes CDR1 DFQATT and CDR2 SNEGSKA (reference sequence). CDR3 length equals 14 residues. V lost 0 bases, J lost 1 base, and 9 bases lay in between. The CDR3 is CSAREGTPQETQYF. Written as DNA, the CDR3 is TGCAGTGCTAGAGAGGGGACTCCCCAAGAGACCCAGTACTTC.

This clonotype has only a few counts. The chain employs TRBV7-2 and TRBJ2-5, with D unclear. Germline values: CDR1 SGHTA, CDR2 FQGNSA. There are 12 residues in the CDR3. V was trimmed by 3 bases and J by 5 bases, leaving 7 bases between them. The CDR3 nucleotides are TGTACCAGCAGCTTTCCCCGGGAGACCCAGTACTTC. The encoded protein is CTSSFPRETQYF.

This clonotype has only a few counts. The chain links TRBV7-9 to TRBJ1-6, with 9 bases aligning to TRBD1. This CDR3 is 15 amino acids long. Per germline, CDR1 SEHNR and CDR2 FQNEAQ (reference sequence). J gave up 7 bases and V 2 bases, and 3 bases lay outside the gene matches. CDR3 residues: CASSLPGQGNSPLHF. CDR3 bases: TGTGCCAGCAGCTTACCGGGACAGGGAAATTCACCCCTCCACTTT.

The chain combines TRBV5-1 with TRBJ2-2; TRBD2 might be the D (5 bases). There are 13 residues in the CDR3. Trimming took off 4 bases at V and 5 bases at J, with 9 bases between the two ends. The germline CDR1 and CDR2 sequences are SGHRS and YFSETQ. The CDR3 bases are TGCGCCAGCAGCAACGGACTGACCGGGGAGCTGTTTTTT. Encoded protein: CASSNGLTGELFF.

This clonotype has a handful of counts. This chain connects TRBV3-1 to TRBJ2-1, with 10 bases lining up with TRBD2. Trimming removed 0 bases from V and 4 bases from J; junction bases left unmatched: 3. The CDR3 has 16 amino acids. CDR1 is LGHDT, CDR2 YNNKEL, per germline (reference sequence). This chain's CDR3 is CASSQEEAGGYNEQFF. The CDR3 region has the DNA TGTGCCAGCAGCCAAGAAGAAGCGGGGGGGTACAATGAGCAGTTCTTC.

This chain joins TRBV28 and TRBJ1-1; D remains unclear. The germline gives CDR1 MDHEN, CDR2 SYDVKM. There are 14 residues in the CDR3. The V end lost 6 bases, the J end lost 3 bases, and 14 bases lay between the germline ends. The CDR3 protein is CASRPGYLDTEAFF. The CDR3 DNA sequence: TGTGCCAGCAGGCCGGGGTATCTGGACACTGAAGCTTTCTTT.

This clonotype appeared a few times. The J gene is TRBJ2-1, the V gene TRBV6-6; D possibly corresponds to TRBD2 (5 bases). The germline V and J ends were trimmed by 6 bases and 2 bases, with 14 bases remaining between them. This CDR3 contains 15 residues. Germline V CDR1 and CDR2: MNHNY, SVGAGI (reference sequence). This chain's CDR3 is CASSRTSLAYNEQFF. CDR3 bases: TGTGCCAGCAGCCGAACTAGTTTAGCCTACAATGAGCAGTTCTTC.

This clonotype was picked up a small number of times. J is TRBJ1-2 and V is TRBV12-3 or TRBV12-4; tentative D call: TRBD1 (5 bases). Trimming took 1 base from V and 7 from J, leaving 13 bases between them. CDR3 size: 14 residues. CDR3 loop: CASSLVEGLSGYTF. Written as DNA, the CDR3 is TGTGCCAGCAGTTTAGTTGAGGGGTTAAGTGGCTACACCTTC.

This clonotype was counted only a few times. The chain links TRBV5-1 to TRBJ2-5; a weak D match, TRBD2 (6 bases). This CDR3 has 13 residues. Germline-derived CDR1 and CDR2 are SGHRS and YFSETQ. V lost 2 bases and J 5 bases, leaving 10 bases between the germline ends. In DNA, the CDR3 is TGCGCCAGCAGCTTAGCTAGCGTGGAGACCCAGTACTTC. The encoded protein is CASSLASVETQYF.

The CDR3 is CATSVSGVNEQFF. CDR3 DNA: TGTGCCACCAGTGTGTCGGGGGTTAATGAGCAGTTCTTC. J is TRBJ2-1 and V is TRBV24-1; weak D call: TRBD2 (6 bases). Between the trimmed V and J ends, which lost 5 bases and 7 bases, there was a span of 11 bases. The germline gives CDR1 KGHDR, CDR2 SFDVKD. This CDR3 has 13 amino acids.

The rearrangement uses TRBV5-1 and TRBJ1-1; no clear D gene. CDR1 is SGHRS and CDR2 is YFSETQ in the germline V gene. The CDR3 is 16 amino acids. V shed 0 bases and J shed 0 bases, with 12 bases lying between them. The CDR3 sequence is CASSLGAGVVNTEAFF. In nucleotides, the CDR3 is TGCGCCAGCAGCTTGGGAGCCGGAGTAGTGAACACTGAAGCTTTCTTT.

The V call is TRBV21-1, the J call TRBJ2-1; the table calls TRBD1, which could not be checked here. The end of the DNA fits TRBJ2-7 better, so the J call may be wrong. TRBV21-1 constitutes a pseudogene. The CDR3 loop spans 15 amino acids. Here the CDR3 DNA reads TGTGCCAGCAGCAAAGTGAGTCGGGACACCCACGAGCAGTACTTC. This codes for CASSKVSRDTHEQYF.